This entry is about one TCR beta chain. What it binds is not known. Primers for the PCR totalled 60 Vbeta and 13 Jbeta. The data were produced by immunoSEQ multiplex PCR, yet TCRdb's version contains in-frame clones alone and is incomplete. The table lists some 87,000 clones, 60% to 85% of them singletons. The data were taken from a study of cytomegalovirus exposure and HLA in healthy donors. Overall study context: Sequencing of 150 million to 200 million T cells in an earlier analysis found 100 million or so unique TCR beta sequences. Study conclusions and caveats: Sequencing probably produced one cluster of sequence variants that were highly shared.

CDR1 and CDR2 (germline): SGHVS, FNYEAQ. The CDR3 consists of 13 residues. J lost 6 bases, V lost 6 bases, and 8 bases had no gene match. The clonotype originates from a man aged 18-30 years in good health and CMV-seropositive. Sequenced: PBMCs. The chain links TRBV7-6 to TRBJ2-7, with TRBD1 matching 7 bases. The CDR3: CASRHRQGSEQYF. CDR3 sequence (DNA): TGTGCCAGCAGGCATAGACAGGGCTCCGAGCAGTACTTC.